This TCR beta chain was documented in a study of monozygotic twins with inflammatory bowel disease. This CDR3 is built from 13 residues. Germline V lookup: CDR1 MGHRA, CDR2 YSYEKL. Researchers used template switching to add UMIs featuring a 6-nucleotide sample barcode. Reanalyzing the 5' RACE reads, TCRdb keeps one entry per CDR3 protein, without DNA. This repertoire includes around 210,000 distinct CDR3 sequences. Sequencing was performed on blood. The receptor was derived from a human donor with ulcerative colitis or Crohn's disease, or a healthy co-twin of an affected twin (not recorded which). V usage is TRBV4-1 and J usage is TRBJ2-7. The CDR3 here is CASSQDKSYEQYF.